This T cell receptor beta chain was captured in a study of T cells in tumors after PD-1 blockade. Sequencing was performed with immunoSEQ multiplex PCR; in TCRdb, only in-frame clones are kept and a portion is missing. The sample yields 50,000 or so clones, 79% seen once. The CDR3 loop spans 16 amino acids. Germline-derived CDR1 and CDR2 are SGDLS and YYNGEE. V gave up 3 bases and J gave up 2 bases; unmatched junction bases: 5. The sample in question was PBMCs, obtained before anti-PD-1 treatment. The receptor was derived from a human donor with basal cell carcinoma. This sequence joins TRBV9 and TRBJ2-3; 11 bases align to TRBD2. CDR3 nucleotides: TGTGCCAGCAGCGCAACTAGCGGGGGAGACACAGATACGCAGTATTTT. Translation: CASSATSGGDTDTQYF.